The sample holds a few counts of the clone carrying this TCR beta chain. Its antigen is unknown. Germline is not matched at one junction end, which may reflect a read error. Findings of the study overall: Tumor memory CD4+ T cell TCR gene usage clustered with blood and lymph node memory CD4+ cells and lymph node naive CD4+ cells.

TCRdb re-called the 5' RACE reads through MiXCR, storing one row per CDR3 protein. The sample includes around 55,000 distinct CDR3 sequences, about a fifth seen only once; the top ten take 2.5% to 3.5%. The CDR3 consists of 14 residues. Germline assignment: CDR1 SGHRS and CDR2 YFSETQ. Cells sorted as Tregs were CD4+, CD25+ and CD127-/low. This clonotype originated in a female donor with breast cancer. The specimen sequenced was tumor-infiltrating Tregs sorted from the breast tumor. The chain uses TRBV5-1 and TRBJ1-1; no reliable D call. CDR3 sequence reads: CASSFGEGKTEAFF. The CDR3 coding sequence is TGCGCCAGCAGCTTTGGGGAAGGTAAAACTGAAGCTTTTTTT.